This is a list of T cell receptor beta chains from one sample in a study of blood T cell repertoires in COVID-19. TCRdb's table, derived via immunoSEQ multiplex PCR, lists solely in-frame clones and lacks some. This sample yields about 64,000 clones, of which over 75% are seen a single time; roughly 3.9% belongs to the top ten. The sample consisted of peripheral blood. All receptors come from a man between 65 and 85 years old with acute or convalescent COVID-19. Each CDR3 is given with its conserved first and last residue. The order of the fields is D gene, V gene, clone size, J gene, CDR3 protein, CDR3 DNA. The D gene is left open where the match is weak. Clone size, where shown, is once, few, many, or a class for clones that have expanded.

d_gene: .; v_gene: TRBV9; abundance: .; j_gene: TRBJ2-2; CDR3aa: CASSVVKGAGTGELFF; CDR3nt: TGTGCCAGCAGCGTAGTTAAGGGAGCGGGCACCGGGGAGCTGTTTTTT
d_gene: TRBD2; v_gene: TRBV5-1; abundance: .; j_gene: TRBJ2-3; CDR3aa: CASSFLAGGTDTQYF; CDR3nt: TGCGCCAGCAGCTTCTTAGCGGGGGGAACAGATACGCAGTATTTT
d_gene: TRBD1; v_gene: TRBV5-4; abundance: once; j_gene: TRBJ1-2; CDR3aa: CASSTRTGPGDYGYTF; CDR3nt: TGTGCCAGCAGCACCCGGACAGGGCCGGGGGACTATGGCTACACCTTC
d_gene: .; v_gene: TRBV7-8; abundance: .; j_gene: TRBJ2-4; CDR3aa: CASSLGAGTGGNIQYF; CDR3nt: TGTGCCAGCAGCTTAGGTGCTGGGACTGGAGGGAACATTCAGTACTTC
d_gene: .; v_gene: TRBV11-2; abundance: .; j_gene: TRBJ2-3; CDR3aa: CASSLDRGSLGF; CDR3nt: TGTGCCAGCAGCTTAGATCGGGGGTCCTTGGGTTTT
d_gene: .; v_gene: TRBV6-2/TRBV6-3; abundance: .; j_gene: TRBJ1-5; CDR3aa: CASSQGVQPQHF; CDR3nt: TGTGCCAGCAGCCAAGGGGTTCAGCCCCAGCATTTT
d_gene: TRBD1; v_gene: TRBV30; abundance: .; j_gene: TRBJ1-6; CDR3aa: CAWSVGTGVVVPLHF; CDR3nt: TGTGCCTGGAGTGTAGGGACAGGGGTCGTGGTACCCCTCCACTTT
d_gene: TRBD1; v_gene: TRBV7-2; abundance: .; j_gene: TRBJ2-7; CDR3aa: CASSKTGTGKTYEQYF; CDR3nt: TGTGCCAGCAGCAAAACCGGGACAGGGAAGACCTACGAGCAGTACTTC
d_gene: .; v_gene: TRBV7-3; abundance: .; j_gene: TRBJ2-1; CDR3aa: CASSLGPHNEQFF; CDR3nt: TGTGCCAGCAGCCTGGGGCCGCACAATGAGCAGTTCTTC
d_gene: .; v_gene: TRBV7-9; abundance: .; j_gene: TRBJ2-2; CDR3aa: CASSFFTGELFF; CDR3nt: TGTGCCAGCAGCTTCTTCACCGGGGAGCTGTTTTTT
d_gene: .; v_gene: TRBV2; abundance: .; j_gene: TRBJ1-5; CDR3aa: CASSVGSTGNQPQHF; CDR3nt: TGTGCCAGCAGTGTTGGTTCTACTGGCAATCAGCCCCAGCATTTT
d_gene: TRBD2; v_gene: TRBV6-2/TRBV6-3; abundance: .; j_gene: TRBJ2-4; CDR3aa: CASSTGLAGAIAKNIQYF; CDR3nt: TGTGCCAGCAGTACGGGACTAGCGGGAGCCATAGCCAAAAACATTCAGTACTTC
d_gene: .; v_gene: TRBV21-1; abundance: .; j_gene: TRBJ2-1; CDR3aa: CASSSGSPYNEQFF; CDR3nt: TGTGCCAGCAGCTCGGGGTCCCCTTACAATGAGCAGTTCTTC
d_gene: TRBD1; v_gene: TRBV7-6; abundance: few; j_gene: TRBJ2-6; CDR3aa: CASSSPRGGDRGRSGANVLTF; CDR3nt: TGTGCCAGCAGCTCCCCTCGGGGGGGGGACAGGGGGCGTTCTGGGGCCAACGTCCTGACTTTC
d_gene: .; v_gene: TRBV19; abundance: .; j_gene: TRBJ1-5; CDR3aa: CASSIFVNQPQHF; CDR3nt: TGTGCCAGTAGTATCTTCGTCAATCAGCCCCAGCATTTT
d_gene: .; v_gene: TRBV6-2/TRBV6-3; abundance: .; j_gene: TRBJ1-2; CDR3aa: CASSYSRQGHGYTF; CDR3nt: TGTGCCAGCAGTTACAGTAGGCAGGGCCATGGCTACACCTTC
d_gene: .; v_gene: TRBV19; abundance: .; j_gene: TRBJ1-2; CDR3aa: CASSRSGADYGYTF; CDR3nt: TGTGCCAGTAGTCGATCAGGGGCGGACTATGGCTACACCTTC
d_gene: TRBD2; v_gene: TRBV11-2; abundance: .; j_gene: TRBJ2-3; CDR3aa: CASSSLLSGGLTDTQYF; CDR3nt: TGTGCCAGCAGCTCGCTCCTTAGCGGGGGGCTCACAGATACGCAGTATTTT
d_gene: .; v_gene: TRBV6-2/TRBV6-3; abundance: .; j_gene: TRBJ2-3; CDR3aa: CASSSWTAALADTQYF; CDR3nt: TGTGCCAGCAGTTCTTGGACAGCCGCCCTTGCAGATACGCAGTATTTT
d_gene: TRBD1; v_gene: TRBV5-6; abundance: .; j_gene: TRBJ1-2; CDR3aa: CASSYRGNYGYTF; CDR3nt: TGTGCCAGCAGCTACAGGGGAAACTATGGCTACACCTTC
d_gene: TRBD1; v_gene: TRBV5-3; abundance: .; j_gene: TRBJ2-7; CDR3aa: CARSLGTGGASRTNEQYF; CDR3nt: TGTGCCAGAAGCTTGGGGACAGGGGGCGCCTCGAGGACTAACGAGCAGTACTTC
d_gene: TRBD2; v_gene: TRBV5-4; abundance: .; j_gene: TRBJ2-1; CDR3aa: CASSQAGGKNNEQFF; CDR3nt: TGTGCCAGCAGTCAAGCGGGGGGAAAGAACAATGAGCAGTTCTTC
d_gene: TRBD1; v_gene: TRBV4-1; abundance: .; j_gene: TRBJ2-7; CDR3aa: CASSQVDRASYEQYF; CDR3nt: TGCGCCAGCAGCCAGGTGGACAGGGCCTCCTACGAGCAGTACTTC
d_gene: TRBD1; v_gene: TRBV5-4; abundance: .; j_gene: TRBJ2-7; CDR3aa: CASSSTGTGDYEQYF; CDR3nt: TGTGCCAGCAGCTCTACCGGGACAGGGGACTACGAGCAGTACTTC
d_gene: TRBD2; v_gene: TRBV5-4; abundance: .; j_gene: TRBJ2-1; CDR3aa: CASSFQRGGYNEQFF; CDR3nt: TGTGCCAGCAGTTTCCAGCGGGGGGGTTACAATGAGCAGTTCTTC
d_gene: .; v_gene: TRBV30; abundance: .; j_gene: TRBJ1-5; CDR3aa: CAWSFRGHQPQHF; CDR3nt: TGTGCCTGGAGTTTTAGGGGTCATCAGCCCCAGCATTTT
d_gene: TRBD2; v_gene: TRBV4-3; abundance: .; j_gene: TRBJ2-3; CDR3aa: CASSLGGRGSSDTQYF; CDR3nt: TGCGCCAGCAGCCTCGGAGGGAGGGGATCTTCCGATACGCAGTATTTT
d_gene: .; v_gene: TRBV11-2; abundance: .; j_gene: TRBJ1-2; CDR3aa: CASSPGQGNYGYTF; CDR3nt: TGTGCCAGCAGCCCAGGGCAGGGGAACTATGGCTACACCTTC
d_gene: .; v_gene: TRBV24-1; abundance: .; j_gene: TRBJ2-1; CDR3aa: CATSDRNEQFF; CDR3nt: TGTGCCACCAGTGATCGCAATGAGCAGTTCTTC
d_gene: TRBD2; v_gene: TRBV2; abundance: .; j_gene: TRBJ2-3; CDR3aa: CASISSGASTDTQYF; CDR3nt: TGTGCCAGCATCTCTAGCGGGGCAAGCACAGATACGCAGTATTTT
d_gene: .; v_gene: TRBV2; abundance: .; j_gene: TRBJ1-1; CDR3aa: CASSEERGANTEAFF; CDR3nt: TGTGCCAGCAGTGAAGAGCGGGGGGCCAACACTGAAGCTTTCTTT
d_gene: .; v_gene: TRBV29-1; abundance: .; j_gene: TRBJ1-1; CDR3aa: CSVLTAAGGNTEAFF; CDR3nt: TGCAGCGTCCTAACGGCGGCGGGTGGGAACACTGAAGCTTTCTTT
d_gene: .; v_gene: TRBV30; abundance: .; j_gene: TRBJ1-4; CDR3aa: CAWKAGRGNEKLFF; CDR3nt: TGTGCCTGGAAGGCCGGCAGGGGTAATGAAAAACTGTTTTTT
d_gene: .; v_gene: TRBV7-2; abundance: .; j_gene: TRBJ1-3; CDR3aa: CASSLGEVSGNTIYF; CDR3nt: TGTGCCAGCAGCTTAGGTGAGGTCTCCGGAAACACCATATATTTT
d_gene: TRBD2; v_gene: TRBV29-1; abundance: .; j_gene: TRBJ2-2; CDR3aa: CSVDSAGGYTGELFF; CDR3nt: TGCAGCGTTGATTCCGCGGGGGGTTACACCGGGGAGCTGTTTTTT
d_gene: .; v_gene: TRBV10-3; abundance: once; j_gene: TRBJ1-1; CDR3aa: CAISVGANTEAFF; CDR3nt: TGTGCCATCAGTGTGGGGGCGAACACTGAAGCTTTCTTT
d_gene: .; v_gene: TRBV6-5; abundance: .; j_gene: TRBJ1-1; CDR3aa: CASSYSVWQDTEAFF; CDR3nt: TGTGCCAGCAGTTACTCAGTGTGGCAGGACACTGAAGCTTTCTTT
d_gene: .; v_gene: TRBV19; abundance: once; j_gene: TRBJ1-1; CDR3aa: CASSLPYRVSTEAFF; CDR3nt: TGTGCCAGTAGTCTCCCTTACAGGGTAAGCACTGAAGCTTTCTTT
d_gene: .; v_gene: TRBV4-2; abundance: .; j_gene: TRBJ1-4; CDR3aa: CASSQDALTNEKLFF; CDR3nt: TGTGCCAGCAGCCAAGATGCGTTAACTAATGAAAAACTGTTTTTT
d_gene: TRBD2; v_gene: TRBV7-2; abundance: .; j_gene: TRBJ2-3; CDR3aa: CASSLPRGGRADTQYF; CDR3nt: TGTGCCAGCAGCTTACCTCGGGGGGGCCGCGCAGATACGCAGTATTTT
d_gene: TRBD2; v_gene: TRBV4-1; abundance: .; j_gene: TRBJ2-3; CDR3aa: CASSPSGGGSTDTQYF; CDR3nt: TGCGCCAGCAGCCCCTCTGGCGGGGGGAGCACAGATACGCAGTATTTT
d_gene: .; v_gene: TRBV7-9; abundance: .; j_gene: TRBJ2-3; CDR3aa: CASSSDIFRGTDTQYF; CDR3nt: TGTGCCAGCAGCTCGGATATCTTTCGGGGCACAGATACGCAGTATTTT
d_gene: .; v_gene: TRBV7-9; abundance: .; j_gene: TRBJ1-2; CDR3aa: CASRPQGFYGYTF; CDR3nt: TGTGCCAGCAGACCACAGGGTTTCTATGGCTACACCTTC
d_gene: .; v_gene: TRBV5-4; abundance: .; j_gene: TRBJ1-5; CDR3aa: CANLGQVPRGNQPQHF; CDR3nt: TGTGCCAACCTCGGTCAGGTTCCCAGAGGCAATCAGCCCCAGCATTTT
d_gene: TRBD1; v_gene: TRBV6-2/TRBV6-3; abundance: medium-sized; j_gene: TRBJ2-5; CDR3aa: CASSYLGDRALMETQYF; CDR3nt: TGTGCCAGCAGCTACTTGGGGGACAGGGCCCTTATGGAGACCCAGTACTTC
d_gene: TRBD1; v_gene: TRBV19; abundance: once; j_gene: TRBJ2-7; CDR3aa: CASKPVAGGRSYEQYF; CDR3nt: TGTGCCAGTAAGCCCGTGGCAGGGGGCCGCTCCTACGAGCAGTACTTC
d_gene: .; v_gene: TRBV5-1; abundance: .; j_gene: TRBJ2-2; CDR3aa: CASSLWRVDTGELFF; CDR3nt: TGCGCCAGCAGCTTGTGGAGGGTAGACACCGGGGAGCTGTTTTTT
d_gene: .; v_gene: TRBV4-3; abundance: .; j_gene: TRBJ2-3; CDR3aa: CASSQVGSDAPDTQYF; CDR3nt: TGCGCCAGCAGCCAAGTCGGAAGCGACGCCCCAGATACGCAGTATTTT
d_gene: TRBD1; v_gene: TRBV7-9; abundance: .; j_gene: TRBJ2-1; CDR3aa: CASSLRRGQDEQFF; CDR3nt: TGTGCCAGCAGCCTGAGAAGGGGGCAGGATGAGCAGTTCTTC
d_gene: .; v_gene: TRBV2; abundance: .; j_gene: TRBJ1-3; CDR3aa: CASSVRPGGSGNTIYF; CDR3nt: TGTGCCAGCAGTGTTCGGCCCGGGGGATCCGGAAACACCATATATTTT
d_gene: .; v_gene: TRBV6-1; abundance: .; j_gene: TRBJ2-6; CDR3aa: CASSEGWGGPLSGANVLTF; CDR3nt: TGTGCCAGCAGTGAAGGGTGGGGAGGCCCGCTCTCGGGGGCCAACGTCCTGACTTTC
d_gene: .; v_gene: TRBV28; abundance: .; j_gene: TRBJ2-5; CDR3aa: CASSLYGLGAIQETQYF; CDR3nt: TGTGCCAGCAGTTTATACGGTCTGGGGGCTATCCAAGAGACCCAGTACTTC
d_gene: TRBD1; v_gene: TRBV4-1; abundance: once; j_gene: TRBJ2-3; CDR3aa: CASSPRDRSTDTQYF; CDR3nt: TGCGCCAGCAGCCCCCGGGACAGGAGCACAGATACGCAGTATTTT